One sample yielded the 21 T cell receptor beta chains listed below, sequenced in a study of cytomegalovirus exposure and HLA in healthy donors. Primers for the PCR totalled 60 Vbeta and 13 Jbeta. Only in-frame clones appear in the TCRdb table, and some are missing; sequencing was by immunoSEQ multiplex PCR. The sample gives approximately 110,000 clones, around 80% of which show up once; roughly 6.1% is in the top ten. Source material: PBMCs. These receptors were obtained from a man between 18 and 29 years old in good health and CMV-seronegative.

V is TRBV28 and J is TRBJ1-5; 8 nucleotides line up with TRBD1. Germline CDR1 and CDR2: MDHEN and SYDVKM. The CDR3 extends over 14 amino acids. V lost 5 bases to trimming and J lost 4 bases; unmatched junction nucleotides: 4. This CDR3 reads CASSPGTGNQPQHF. Here the CDR3 DNA reads TGTGCCAGCAGTCCCGGGACAGGAAATCAGCCCCAGCATTTT.

This clone was observed a few times. The chain uses TRBV4-3 and TRBJ2-7; TRBD1 is a possible D gene (6 bases). The ends were cut back, 0 bases at V and 5 bases at J, with 14 bases in the middle. CDR1 and CDR2 (germline): LGHNA, YSLEER. The CDR3 has 15 residues. The DNA for the CDR3 is TGCGCCAGCAGCCAAGATACCGGGACAAGGAACGAGCAGTACTTC. Translation gives CASSQDTGTRNEQYF.

The V and J genes are TRBV7-9 and TRBJ2-6; a weak D match, TRBD2 (5 bases). This CDR3 region has 17 residues. Trimming removed 2 bases at V and 4 bases at J, with 15 bases between. Germline values: CDR1 SEHNR, CDR2 FQNEAQ (reference sequence). The chain's CDR3 is CASSLWFSGSGANVLTF. The CDR3 nucleotides are TGTGCCAGCAGCTTATGGTTCTCGGGATCGGGGGCCAACGTCCTGACTTTC.

J is TRBJ2-3 and V is TRBV11-2, with TRBD2 matching over 9 bases. CDR1 is SGHAT, CDR2 FQNNGV, per germline. The CDR3 extends over 16 amino acids. V lost 2 bases and J lost 2; bases outside the gene matches: 5. Here the CDR3 DNA reads TGTGCCAGCAGCTTAAAAGCGGGAGGAACCACAGATACGCAGTATTTT. This codes for CASSLKAGGTTDTQYF.

This chain links TRBV4-3 with TRBJ2-1; 9 bases match TRBD2. V lost 1 base and J lost 8; bases outside the gene matches: 9. The CDR3 consists of 16 residues. CDR1 is LGHNA, CDR2 YSLEER, per germline. The CDR3 spells CASSQGTGLASDEQFF. CDR3 DNA sequence: TGCGCCAGCAGCCAAGGGACAGGACTAGCGTCGGATGAGCAGTTCTTC.

V is TRBV11-3 and J is TRBJ1-3; 7 bases line up with TRBD1. CDR1 is SGHNT, CDR2 YENEEA, per germline. This CDR3 region has 16 residues. V was clipped by 4 bases and J by 3 bases; unmatched bases: 9. The CDR3 loop is CASSSLTGINGNTIYF. The CDR3 DNA reads TGTGCCAGCAGCTCCCTGACAGGGATCAATGGAAACACCATATATTTT.

The J gene is TRBJ2-5, the V gene TRBV5-1; 7 nucleotides match TRBD1. In germline, CDR1 is SGHRS, CDR2 YFSETQ. V dropped 4 bases and J dropped 5; count of bases not matched to a gene: 8. This CDR3 spans 14 amino acids. The CDR3 nucleotides read TGCGCCAGCAGCGCCCAAGGGGGCCGGGAGACCCAGTACTTC. As protein: CASSAQGGRETQYF.

The chain recombines TRBV25-1 with TRBJ1-1; TRBD1 matches at 7 bases. Germline V gene sequence: CDR1 MGHDK, CDR2 SYGVNS. The CDR3 sequence is 13 residues long. Germline trimming cut 5 bases from V and 5 bases from J; bases unmatched to any gene: 5. The CDR3 coding sequence is TGTGCCAGCAGTTTACAGGGGATGACTGAAGCTTTCTTT. Translated: CASSLQGMTEAFF.

Here the CDR3 DNA reads TGTGCCAGCAGTTCCAAGACAGGACGGGACGGTCGCACCGGGGAGCTGTTTTTT. Translation gives CASSSKTGRDGRTGELFF. This rearrangement joins TRBV27 to TRBJ2-2, with D tentatively TRBD1 (6 bases). The CDR3 extends over 18 amino acids. The V end was cut by 4 bases, the J end by 4 bases, with 22 bases between. CDR1 and CDR2 from the germline V gene are MNHEY and SMNVEV (reference sequence).

The chain is built from TRBV15 and TRBJ2-1; 8 bases are shared with TRBD1. V shed 0 bases and J 6 bases; nucleotides not matched to a gene: 10. The CDR3 has 17 residues. Germline assignment: CDR1 LNHNV and CDR2 YYDKDF (reference sequence). The CDR3 DNA reads TGTGCCACCAGCAGAGATCTAAAGACAGGGGAAGGCAATGAGCAGTTCTTC. This sequence encodes CATSRDLKTGEGNEQFF. Using reference TRBV15 and TRBJ2-1 for the parts outside the CDR3, the full variable domain is DAMVIQNPRYQVTQFGKPVTLSCSQTLNHNVMYWYQQKSSQAPKLLFHYYDKDFNNEADTPDNFQSRRPNTSFCFLDIRSPGLGDTAMYLCATSRDLKTGEGNEQFFGPGTRLTVL.

This clone was counted between two and nine times. This rearrangement joins TRBV18 to TRBJ2-3; 12 bases align to TRBD1. The CDR3 extends over 16 amino acids. V lost 5 bases, J lost 4 bases, and 7 bases stayed unmatched. Germline assignment: CDR1 KGHSH and CDR2 LQKENI. The CDR3 DNA reads TGTGCCAGCTCAACCGGGACAGGGGGCGGCCCAGATACGCAGTATTTT. This codes for CASSTGTGGGPDTQYF.

The V and J genes are TRBV10-1 and TRBJ1-1; D ambiguous. Looked up from germline, CDR1 is WNHNN and CDR2 is SYGVQD (reference sequence). The CDR3 is 13 residues long. The germline V and J ends were trimmed by 6 bases and 0 bases, with 8 bases remaining between them. CDR3 sequence (DNA): TGCGCCAGCAGGGGAGTGCTGAACACTGAAGCTTTCTTT. It yields the protein CASRGVLNTEAFF.

This rearrangement joins TRBV27 to TRBJ2-7; D is uncertain. This CDR3 has 12 residues. Germline V gene lookup returns CDR1 MNHEY and CDR2 SMNVEV (reference sequence). The V end lost 4 bases, the J end lost 1 base, and 5 bases lay between the germline ends. The CDR3 loop is CASSSRSYEQYF. DNA for the CDR3: TGTGCCAGCAGTTCTAGATCCTACGAGCAGTACTTC.

The CDR3 sequence: CASSLVQGNGYTF. For the CDR3, the DNA is TGTGCCAGCAGCTTAGTACAGGGGAATGGCTACACCTTC. The genes are TRBV7-9 and TRBJ1-2, with 7 bases that match TRBD1. The length of the CDR3 is 13 residues. J gave up 6 bases and V 1 base, and 2 bases lay outside the gene matches. CDR1 is SEHNR, CDR2 FQNEAQ, per germline (reference sequence).

This clone was seen only once. The V call is TRBV28, the J call TRBJ2-7, with D possibly TRBD1 on 6 matching bases. Trimming left V 6 bases short and J 1 base short, with 16 bases between. The CDR3 totals 15 residues. Per germline, CDR1 MDHEN and CDR2 SYDVKM. DNA of the CDR3: TGTGCCAGCAGCATGACAGGCGCCTCTTCCTACGAGCAGTACTTC. Amino acid sequence: CASSMTGASSYEQYF.

The chain uses TRBV4-3 and TRBJ2-2; TRBD1 aligns across 8 bases. This CDR3 region has 18 residues. Germline V gene sequence: CDR1 LGHNA, CDR2 YSLEER. Losses at the gene ends were 4 bases for V and 0 bases for J; bases not matched to a gene: 10. The CDR3 bases are TGCGCCAGCAGCCCCTCATCGGGACAGGCCGCGAACACCGGGGAGCTGTTTTTT. Its translation: CASSPSSGQAANTGELFF.

The chain is built from TRBV28 and TRBJ2-6; 7 bases are shared with TRBD2. Germline V gene data show CDR1 as MDHEN and CDR2 as SYDVKM. V was clipped by 3 bases and J by 5 bases; unmatched bases: 7. The length of the CDR3 is 16 residues. DNA of the CDR3: TGTGCCAGCAGTTTTAGGGGAGCGGGAAGGGCCAACGTCCTGACTTTC. It codes for CASSFRGAGRANVLTF. Full variable domain (outside the CDR3, taken from reference TRBV28 and TRBJ2-6): DVKVTQSSRYLVKRTGEKVFLECVQDMDHENMFWYRQDPGLGLRLIYFSYDVKMKEKGDIPEGYSVSREKKERFSLILESASTNQTSMYLCASSFRGAGRANVLTFGAGSRLTVL.

This chain uses TRBV28 with TRBJ1-2; D is uncertain. This CDR3 region has 11 residues. Looked up from germline, CDR1 is MDHEN and CDR2 is SYDVKM. With 3 bases removed from V and 8 bases from J, the gap between germline ends came to 7 bases. This CDR3 reads CASSFPQGYTF. CDR3 DNA sequence: TGTGCCAGCAGTTTCCCCCAAGGCTACACCTTC.

V and J are TRBV4-2 and TRBJ1-1; D is undetermined. V lost 5 bases and J 1 base, leaving 11 bases between the germline ends. The V gene's germline CDR1 is LGHNA and CDR2 YNFKEQ. The CDR3 has 14 amino acids. CDR3 protein: CASSLESANTEAFF. In DNA, the CDR3 is TGTGCCAGCAGCTTGGAGTCGGCGAACACTGAAGCTTTCTTT.

V gene TRBV7-6 combines with J gene TRBJ1-5, with unresolved D. Between the trimmed V and J ends, which lost 7 bases and 2 bases, there was a span of 15 bases. The CDR3 is 15 residues long. Germline-derived CDR1 and CDR2 are SGHVS and FNYEAQ. For the CDR3, the DNA is TGTGCCAGCACCCCCATGGCAGGTGGCAATCAGCCCCAGCATTTT. It specifies CASTPMAGGNQPQHF.

The chain joins TRBV28 to TRBJ2-7; D not certain. There are 12 residues in the CDR3. Germline CDR1 and CDR2: MDHEN and SYDVKM. V shed 4 bases and J shed 3 bases, with 7 bases lying between them. In nucleotides, the CDR3 is TGTGCCAGCAGTTCAGGCCTCTACGAGCAGTACTTC. It specifies CASSSGLYEQYF.